The clone carrying this T cell receptor (beta chain) was picked up one time. For TCRbeta, the library was prepared with unique molecular identifiers. TCRdb reprocessed the PCR reads with MiXCR, giving one entry per CDR3 protein. This table has more than 450,000 distinct CDR3 sequences, 15% to 20% appearing once. This sample was included in a study of T-cell reconstitution after alpha-beta-depleted transplantation in children. The clonotype originates from a human donor who donated a stem cell graft to a child with acute lymphoblastic leukemia. The sample consisted of PBMCs from the stem cell graft donor, taken from the stem cell graft.

CDR3 in amino acids: CASSKDTGELFF. In nucleotides, the CDR3 is TGTGCCAGCAGCAAGGACACCGGGGAGCTGTTTTTT. V gene TRBV9 combines with J gene TRBJ2-2; unclear D gene. Trimming took 4 bases from V and 3 from J, leaving 4 bases between them. Germline CDR1 SGDLS, CDR2 YYNGEE. The CDR3 runs 12 residues.